One TCR beta chain is described in this entry. Its cognate antigen is unknown. The sample comes from a study of cytomegalovirus exposure and HLA in healthy donors. From the 120-subject validation cohort, which was separate from the approximately 720-subject first cohort, the donors were drawn. The data were produced by immunoSEQ multiplex PCR, yet TCRdb's version contains in-frame clones alone and is incomplete. The sample carries 60,000 or so clones, roughly nine tenths recorded once. CDR1 is SGHAT and CDR2 is FQNNGV in the germline V gene. The CDR3 is 16 residues long. With 3 bases clipped from V and 6 bases from J, the junction kept 5 bases outside the gene matches. Points from the study as a whole: Reported performance of the classifier showed diagnosis of cytomegalovirus status with high specificity and sensitivity. There were 150 or so TCR beta chains listed as cytomegalovirus-associated.

The chain recombines TRBV11-2 with TRBJ2-1; 13 nucleotides align to TRBD2. The origin of this receptor is a young man in good health and CMV-seronegative. Sequencing was performed on PBMCs. CDR3 nucleotide sequence: TGTGCCAGCAGCTTGTCCGGACTAGCGGGGGTCAATGAGCAGTTCTTC. It codes for CASSLSGLAGVNEQFF.